These 25 T cell receptor beta chains came from one sample sequenced in a study of CXCR3 chemokines and chemotherapy response in bladder cancer. Via MiXCR, TCRdb re-called the PCR reads, giving one row per CDR3 protein. The sample has 8,000 or so distinct CDR3 sequences; about 12% are singletons. This material was collected from a patient whose treatment included neoadjuvant chemotherapy. Receptors originate from a human donor with bladder cancer that responded to neoadjuvant chemotherapy.

There are a few counts of this clonotype. This chain connects TRBV9 to TRBJ1-2; D unclear. Germline V gives CDR1 SGDLS, CDR2 YYNGEE. V shed 0 bases and J shed 10 bases, with 13 bases lying between them. CDR3 length equals 13 residues. CDR3 nucleotide sequence: TGTGCCAGCAGCGTAGGGGGTATTTCGGACTACACCTTC. It codes for CASSVGGISDYTF.

This chain joins TRBV27 and TRBJ2-1, with D unresolved. CDR1 is MNHEY, CDR2 SMNVEV, per germline (reference sequence). The CDR3 length is 14 residues. V was shortened by 3 bases and J by 2 bases, with 8 bases between the two germline ends. Here the CDR3 DNA reads TGTGCCAGCAGTTTTGGGGATACCTACAATGAGCAGTTCTTC. This encodes CASSFGDTYNEQFF.

This clonotype was recorded many times. V gene TRBV7-9 combines with J gene TRBJ2-4, with a tentative D call TRBD2 (5 bases). This CDR3 comprises 15 residues. Germline V gene data show CDR1 as SEHNR and CDR2 as FQNEAQ (reference sequence). V was shortened by 1 base and J by 1 base, with 8 bases between the two germline ends. CDR3 bases: TGTGCCAGCAGCTTAGTGGACTCGGCCAAAAACATTCAGTACTTC. It is translated as CASSLVDSAKNIQYF. Full variable domain (remainder filled in from reference TRBV7-9 and TRBJ2-4): DTGVSQNPRHKITKRGQNVTFRCDPISEHNRLYWYRQTLGQGPEFLTYFQNEAQLEKSRLLSDRFSAERPKGSFSTLEIQRTEQGDSAMYLCASSLVDSAKNIQYFGAGTRLSVL.

This clonotype has ten or more counts. This chain connects TRBV29-1 to TRBJ2-5; possible D gene TRBD2, 5 bases. V shed 4 bases and J shed 1 base, with 7 bases lying between them. Germline V gene lookup returns CDR1 SQVTM and CDR2 ANQGSEA. This CDR3 is 12 amino acids long. In DNA form, the CDR3 reads TGCAGCGTTGGGGCGGGCCAAGAGACCCAGTACTTC. Its translation is CSVGAGQETQYF.

This clonotype is termed medium-sized. This chain uses TRBV7-2 with TRBJ1-6; the D is unclear. The CDR3 runs to 17 residues. From germline, CDR1 is SGHTA and CDR2 FQGNSA. Trimming removed 0 bases at V and 0 bases at J, with 9 bases between. DNA for the CDR3: TGTGCCAGCAGCTTAGCGGGTGCGGGCTCCTATAATTCACCCCTCCACTTT. Residues: CASSLAGAGSYNSPLHF.

The sample holds many counts of this clonotype. This chain uses TRBV15 with TRBJ2-2, with no clear D. The V gene lost 0 bases and the J gene lost 1 base, with 9 bases spanning the gap. The CDR3 runs to 16 residues. Germline lookup yields CDR1 LNHNV and CDR2 YYDKDF (reference sequence). The chain's CDR3 is CATSRDFLGNTGELFF. The CDR3 region has the DNA TGTGCCACCAGCAGAGATTTCCTGGGGAACACCGGGGAGCTGTTTTTT.

A few counts support this clonotype. The chain couples TRBV12-3 or TRBV12-4 to TRBJ2-3; TRBD2 matches 7 bases. Losses at the gene ends were 2 bases for V and 1 base for J; bases not matched to a gene: 6. The CDR3 runs 16 residues. The CDR3: CASSLSRGRGTDTQYF. The CDR3 DNA sequence: TGTGCCAGCAGTTTAAGCCGGGGGAGGGGCACAGATACGCAGTATTTT.

This clonotype is labeled as large (0.1 to 1%). The chain carries TRBV7-9 and TRBJ1-2, with TRBD1 identical over 7 bases. Per the germline V gene, CDR1 is SEHNR and CDR2 is FQNEAQ (reference sequence). Trimming took 2 bases from V and 2 from J; bases not matched to a gene: 17. The CDR3 contains 19 residues. Written as DNA, the CDR3 is TGTGCCAGCAGCTTAAGTCCGTCGGGACAGTCCCCAAGGAACTATGGCTACACCTTC. Translation gives CASSLSPSGQSPRNYGYTF.

This clonotype occurred many times. This CDR3 is CASSESGRGYGYTF. The CDR3 DNA sequence: TGTGCCAGCAGTGAATCGGGCAGGGGATATGGCTACACCTTC. This sequence joins TRBV25-1 and TRBJ1-2; tentative D call: TRBD1 (6 bases). V was shortened by 1 base and J by 5 bases, with 11 bases between the two germline ends. The CDR3 contains 14 residues. Germline V gene lookup returns CDR1 MGHDK and CDR2 SYGVNS.

About this clonotype: A much larger clone is a single base away; this may be a read error. The V call is TRBV27, the J call TRBJ2-1, with D possibly TRBD2 on 7 matching bases. Germline V CDR1 and CDR2: MNHEY, SMNVEV (reference sequence). The V gene lost 7 bases and the J gene lost 6 bases, with 19 bases spanning the gap. The CDR3 extends over 15 amino acids. This CDR3 is CASKAPKGGLNEQFF. The CDR3 DNA reads TGTGCCAGCAAGGCTCCTAAGGGGGGGCTCAATGAGCAGTTCTTC.

In its sample, this clonotype is medium-sized. This sequence joins TRBV6-5 and TRBJ1-1; maybe TRBD1 (5 bases). This CDR3 has 15 amino acids. V was clipped by 0 bases and J by 1 base, with 9 bases between them. CDR1 and CDR2 (germline): MNHEY, SVGAGI. The CDR3 is CASSYSRQSNTEAFF. The CDR3, as DNA: TGTGCCAGCAGTTACTCGAGACAGTCGAACACTGAAGCTTTCTTT.

There are many counts of this clonotype. The V gene is TRBV15, the J gene TRBJ2-7; D unresolved. CDR1 and CDR2 from the germline V gene are LNHNV and YYDKDF (reference sequence). There are 13 residues in the CDR3. Trimming took 0 bases from V and 6 from J, leaving 9 bases between them. CDR3 in DNA: TGTGCCACCAGCAGAGATATTGCGGTCGAGCAGTACTTC. Protein sequence: CATSRDIAVEQYF. Based on the CDR3 plus reference TRBV15 and TRBJ2-7, the full variable domain is DAMVIQNPRYQVTQFGKPVTLSCSQTLNHNVMYWYQQKSSQAPKLLFHYYDKDFNNEADTPDNFQSRRPNTSFCFLDIRSPGLGDTAMYLCATSRDIAVEQYFGPGTRLTVT.

CDR3 sequence reads: CASSKTGLYEQYF. For the CDR3, the DNA is TGTGCCAGCAGTAAGACAGGGCTTTACGAGCAGTACTTC. This chain links TRBV12-3 or TRBV12-4 with TRBJ2-7; 7 bases match TRBD1. After removal of 5 bases from V and 4 bases from J, the junction contained 5 bases not matched to a gene. The CDR3 spans 13 residues.

This clonotype counts as medium-sized (0.01 to 0.1%). The chain uses TRBV10-3 and TRBJ2-1, with 10 positions matching TRBD1. V gave up 3 bases and J gave up 9 bases; unmatched junction bases: 11. Germline CDR1 and CDR2: ENHRY and SYGVKD. The CDR3 covers 16 residues. The CDR3 reads CAISEPGQGPKGEQFF. DNA of the CDR3: TGTGCCATCAGTGAACCGGGACAGGGGCCAAAGGGTGAGCAGTTCTTC.

This clonotype was seen a handful of times. One end of the junction varies from germline; a read error may be responsible. The chain uses TRBV19 and TRBJ2-5, with D perhaps matching TRBD2 (5 bases). Germline CDR1 and CDR2: LNHDA and SQIVND (reference sequence). This CDR3 has 15 amino acids. This chain's CDR3 is CASKTRSTREETQYF. The DNA of the CDR3 is TGTGCGAGTAAAACCCGATCCACTAGGGAAGAGACCCAGTACTTC.

This clonotype is judged medium-sized. The V call is TRBV6-5, the J call TRBJ2-3, with D hard to call. From germline, CDR1 is MNHEY and CDR2 SVGAGI. V lost 7 bases and J lost 1, with 6 bases in between. The CDR3 has 12 amino acids. The CDR3 sequence: CASNRGTDTQYF. For the CDR3, the DNA is TGTGCCAGCAATAGGGGCACAGATACGCAGTATTTT.

The table lists this clonotype with many counts. V usage is TRBV5-6 and J usage is TRBJ2-5; D is uncertain. The CDR3 is 15 amino acids. Looked up from germline, CDR1 is SGHDT and CDR2 is YYEEEE. V lost 1 base and J lost 5, with 15 bases in between. CDR3 nucleotides: TGTGCCAGCAGCTTGAGAACCAGGAATGGGGAGACCCAGTACTTC. This encodes CASSLRTRNGETQYF.

This clonotype was counted only a few times. The gene calls are TRBV20-1 and TRBJ2-3; D perhaps matches TRBD2 (6 bases). Germline lookup yields CDR1 DFQATT and CDR2 SNEGSKA (reference sequence). Trimming took off 5 bases at V and 2 bases at J, with 14 bases between the two ends. This CDR3 has 14 amino acids. The CDR3 loop is CSAPRGGNTDTQYF. The CDR3 bases are TGCAGTGCTCCCCGGGGAGGCAACACAGATACGCAGTATTTT.

The chain recombines TRBV12-3 or TRBV12-4 with TRBJ1-2; no clear D gene. The CDR3 contains 13 residues. The germline V and J ends were trimmed by 1 base and 7 bases, with 10 bases remaining between them. CDR3 bases: TGTGCCAGCAGTTTAGGAGGGAACAGTGGCTACACCTTC. Translation gives CASSLGGNSGYTF.

This clonotype was recorded at least ten times. The V call is TRBV6-5, the J call TRBJ1-1, with D hard to call. Trimming cost V 7 bases and J 7 bases, with 16 bases left between them. CDR1 and CDR2 from the germline V gene are MNHEY and SVGAGI. This CDR3 comprises 13 residues. This CDR3 reads CASTLGRWGEAFF. CDR3 in DNA: TGTGCCAGCACCCTAGGGCGTTGGGGTGAAGCTTTCTTT.

This chain connects TRBV11-2 to TRBJ2-1; maybe TRBD2 (6 bases). The CDR3 loop spans 11 amino acids. Germline assignment: CDR1 SGHAT and CDR2 FQNNGV. V lost 8 bases and J lost 11, with 13 bases in between. CDR3 coding DNA: TGTGCCAGCTCCTTCGGGGGACAGCAGTTCTTC. This translates into CASSFGGQQFF.

Within the sample, this clonotype is medium-sized. The gene calls are TRBV19 and TRBJ1-6, with 7 bases aligning to TRBD1. V dropped 5 bases and J dropped 12; count of bases not matched to a gene: 13. This CDR3 is built from 15 residues. The V gene's germline CDR1 is LNHDA and CDR2 SQIVND (reference sequence). The CDR3 coding sequence is TGTGCCAGTAGTCTCCGGGACAGCCAACGCCAACCCCTCCACTTT. Residues: CASSLRDSQRQPLHF. Together with reference TRBV19 and TRBJ1-6, the CDR3 gives the full variable domain: DGGITQSPKYLFRKEGQNVTLSCEQNLNHDAMYWYRQDPGQGLRLIYYSQIVNDFQKGDIAEGYSVSREKKESFPLTVTSAQKNPTAFYLCASSLRDSQRQPLHFGNGTRLTVT.

This clonotype is classed as medium-sized. The CDR3 region is CASSGQGGTEAFF. CDR3 coding DNA: TGTGCCAGCAGCGGACAGGGAGGGACTGAAGCTTTCTTT. The rearrangement uses TRBV7-2 and TRBJ1-1, with 8 bases lining up with TRBD1. With V trimmed by 5 bases and J by 5 bases, 4 bases remained unmatched. CDR3 length: 13 amino acids. The V gene's germline CDR1 is SGHTA and CDR2 FQGNSA.

This clonotype is medium-sized (0.01 to 0.1%) within its sample. Here the CDR3 reads CASSEGTGFSAEAFF. CDR3 DNA sequence: TGTGCCAGCAGTGAAGGCACAGGGTTTAGCGCTGAAGCTTTCTTT. This rearrangement joins TRBV6-1 to TRBJ1-1; perhaps TRBD1 as D (6 bases). The CDR3 contains 15 residues. The germline V and J ends were trimmed by 1 base and 6 bases, with 15 bases remaining between them. Germline values: CDR1 MNHNS, CDR2 SASEGT.

This clonotype came up a few times. V and J are TRBV27 and TRBJ1-2; a possible D gene is TRBD1 (5 bases). V shed 3 bases and J shed 4 bases, with 9 bases lying between them. Germline CDR1 reads MNHEY; CDR2 reads SMNVEV (reference sequence). This CDR3 spans 13 amino acids. The CDR3 region is CASSFQGAYGYTF. CDR3 nucleotides: TGTGCCAGCAGTTTCCAGGGCGCCTATGGCTACACCTTC.